The next 11 T cell receptor beta chains were all read from a single sample in a study of CD8 T cells in ankylosing spondylitis (TCRdb year 2017). The receptor library was made with 5' RACE. The sample was run on an Illumina HiSeq 2500. In TCRdb, the public reads were trimmed at Q25 with fastp and aligned with MiXCR, with productive beta chains retained. Each CDR3 protein appears once, grouped with its most common genes and DNA. The sample includes more than 200,000 distinct CDR3 sequences, with 20% to 30% observed a single time. Around 0.64% of the sample comes from the top ten. Sequenced sample: blood, either unsorted or a sorted T cell fraction (not recorded which). These receptors were collected from a male donor with ankylosing spondylitis or in good health (not recorded which).

J is TRBJ2-7 and V is TRBV30; D possibly uses TRBD1 or TRBD2 (5 bases each). Between the trimmed V and J ends, which lost 1 base and 3 bases, there was a span of 7 bases. CDR3 length: 12 residues. CDR1 is GTSNPN and CDR2 is SVGIG in the germline V gene (reference sequence). For the CDR3, the DNA is TGTGCCTGGAGTGGTGGGGGCTACGAGCAGTACTTC. Its protein product is CAWSGGGYEQYF.

This chain joins TRBV2 and TRBJ2-3; 10 bases are a match to TRBD2. The CDR3 is 14 amino acids. V gave up 8 bases and J gave up 2 bases; unmatched junction bases: 4. The germline CDR1 and CDR2 sequences are SNHLY and FYNNEI. CDR3 nucleotides: TGTGCCAGCCTAGCGGGGGACATCACAGATACGCAGTATTTT. Amino acid sequence: CASLAGDITDTQYF.

The chain combines TRBV15 with TRBJ2-7; 9 positions agree with TRBD1. This CDR3 comprises 15 residues. J lost 1 base, V lost 2 bases, and 3 bases had no gene match. Germline values: CDR1 LNHNV, CDR2 YYDKDF (reference sequence). The CDR3 DNA sequence: TGTGCCACCAGCAGACTCGGACAGGGGTCCTACGAGCAGTACTTC. It specifies CATSRLGQGSYEQYF.

The chain has TRBV12-3 or TRBV12-4 and TRBJ2-1; 11 positions match TRBD2. J gave up 4 bases and V 4 bases, and 0 bases lay outside the gene matches. The CDR3 is 14 amino acids. The CDR3 loop is CASSSSGGYNEQFF. The CDR3 DNA follows: TGTGCCAGCAGTTCTAGCGGGGGGTACAATGAGCAGTTCTTC.

This chain connects TRBV6-4 to TRBJ2-3, with 8 positions matching TRBD1. Losses at the gene ends were 4 bases for V and 6 bases for J; bases not matched to a gene: 3. From germline, CDR1 is MRHNA and CDR2 SNTAGT. The CDR3 covers 13 residues. The DNA of the CDR3 is TGTGCCAGCAGTGGGACAGGGTTGGATACGCAGTATTTT. Encoded protein: CASSGTGLDTQYF.

In its sample, this clonotype was seen a few times. V and J are TRBV6-5 and TRBJ2-7; TRBD2 is a possible D gene (5 bases). Trimming removed 0 bases from V and 1 base from J, with 7 bases in between. The CDR3 loop spans 14 amino acids. Per germline, CDR1 MNHEY and CDR2 SVGAGI. CDR3 sequence (DNA): TGTGCCAGCAGTTACTCGAGGACTTCCTACGAGCAGTACTTC. Protein sequence: CASSYSRTSYEQYF.

Only a few counts were recorded for this clonotype. The chain carries TRBV7-2 and TRBJ2-1; 10 bases are shared with TRBD2. The germline gives CDR1 SGHTA, CDR2 FQGNSA. The CDR3 is 15 amino acids. Germline trimming cut 3 bases from V and 3 bases from J; bases unmatched to any gene: 2. The CDR3 region is CASSFQRGGYNEQFF. The DNA of the CDR3 is TGTGCCAGCAGCTTCCAGCGGGGGGGCTACAATGAGCAGTTCTTC. Supplemented by reference TRBV7-2 and TRBJ2-1, the full variable domain reads GAGVSQSPSNKVTEKGKDVELRCDPISGHTALYWYRQSLGQGLEFLIYFQGNSAPDKSGLPSDRFSAERTGGSVSTLTIQRTQQEDSAVYLCASSFQRGGYNEQFFGPGTRLTVL.

Ten or more counts support this clonotype. The chain combines TRBV10-3 with TRBJ1-4; D possibly corresponds to TRBD1 (5 bases). Germline CDR1 ENHRY, CDR2 SYGVKD. V lost 0 bases and J 8 bases, leaving 10 bases between the germline ends. The CDR3 loop spans 14 amino acids. CDR3 amino acids: CAISESTGGEKLFF. The DNA for the CDR3 is TGTGCCATCAGTGAGTCGACGGGGGGGGAAAAACTGTTTTTT.

This clonotype was detected many times. The chain uses TRBV7-9 and TRBJ2-7; 9 bases are shared with TRBD1. Germline values: CDR1 SEHNR, CDR2 FQNEAQ (reference sequence). The J segment lost 2 bases and the V segment lost 4 bases, leaving 3 bases of the junction unmatched. CDR3 length: 14 residues. For the CDR3, the DNA is TGTGCCAGCAGCTCCGGGACAGGGCCCTACGAGCAGTACTTC. It yields the protein CASSSGTGPYEQYF.

This chain joins TRBV20-1 and TRBJ2-7; 10 nucleotides line up with TRBD1. The CDR3 extends over 15 amino acids. CDR1 and CDR2 from the germline V gene are DFQATT and SNEGSKA (reference sequence). V shed 5 bases and J 3 bases; nucleotides not matched to a gene: 10. The CDR3 spells CSAPGRGQGIYEQYF. In nucleotides, the CDR3 is TGCAGTGCTCCCGGTCGGGGACAGGGGATCTACGAGCAGTACTTC.

The V gene is TRBV2, the J gene TRBJ2-3, with 8 nucleotides matching TRBD1. This CDR3 spans 15 amino acids. Unmatched junction bases numbered 6, after V lost 5 bases and J lost 2 bases. The germline CDR1 and CDR2 sequences are SNHLY and FYNNEI. The CDR3 protein is CASSLQGVFTDTQYF. CDR3 nucleotide sequence: TGTGCCAGCAGTCTACAGGGGGTTTTCACAGATACGCAGTATTTT.